What follows are 27 T cell receptor beta chains derived from one specimen sequenced in a study of CD8 T cells in ankylosing spondylitis. TCRdb ran MiXCR on the 5' RACE reads and lists one entry per CDR3 protein. The sample holds tens of thousands of distinct CDR3 sequences; around 30% are singletons and the top ten take less than 55%. The sequenced sample was synovial fluid, either unsorted or a sorted T cell fraction (not recorded which). These receptor sequences come from a male donor with ankylosing spondylitis.

This clonotype has only a few counts. J is TRBJ2-1 and V is TRBV6-2 or TRBV6-3; 9 bases map to TRBD2. This CDR3 is 19 amino acids long. The junction had 18 bases not matched to a gene; V was cut back by 4 bases and J by 5 bases. CDR1 MNHEY and CDR2 SVGEGT come from the germline V gene. The CDR3 nucleotides read TGTGCCAGCAGTTTGCGGGCTAGCGGGGCCTCGACAAGCCACAATGAGCAGTTCTTC. The encoded protein is CASSLRASGASTSHNEQFF.

The chain has TRBV30 and TRBJ1-1; D is uncertain. V was clipped by 1 base and J by 5 bases, with 8 bases between them. The CDR3 spans 12 residues. Germline V gives CDR1 GTSNPN, CDR2 SVGIG (reference sequence). The CDR3 is CAWSGGTTEAFF. CDR3 sequence (DNA): TGTGCCTGGAGTGGGGGAACGACTGAAGCTTTCTTT.

To note about this clonotype: A much larger clone lies one base from this, so it may be a read error. The rearrangement joins TRBV20-1 to TRBJ1-2; no reliable D call. The CDR3 spans 10 residues. Looked up from germline, CDR1 is DFQATT and CDR2 is SNEGSKA (reference sequence). V lost 7 bases and J 8 bases, leaving 11 bases between the germline ends. The CDR3 is CSVSGEGYTF. CDR3 coding DNA: TGCAGTGTTAGTGGGGAAGGCTACACCTTC.

This rearrangement joins TRBV29-1 to TRBJ1-2, with 7 bases that match TRBD1. The V gene end was trimmed by 3 bases and the J gene end by 8 bases; junction bases not matched to a gene: 12. Germline V gene data show CDR1 as SQVTM and CDR2 as ANQGSEA. The CDR3 extends over 14 amino acids. In DNA form, the CDR3 reads TGCAGCGTTGACCAGGGGGGGGGCGCCTGGGGCTACACCTTC. Amino acid sequence: CSVDQGGGAWGYTF. Complete variable domain (other parts from reference TRBV29-1 and TRBJ1-2): SAVISQKPSRDICQRGTSLTIQCQVDSQVTMMFWYRQQPGQSLTLIATANQGSEATYESGFVIDKFPISRPNLTFSTLTVSNMSPEDSSIYLCSVDQGGGAWGYTFGSGTRLTVV.

The J gene is TRBJ2-1, the V gene TRBV2; D remains unclear. The V gene lost 0 bases and the J gene lost 0 bases, with 9 bases spanning the gap. The CDR3 is made up of 16 amino acids. CDR1 is SNHLY, CDR2 FYNNEI, per germline. The CDR3 sequence: CASSEASPSSYNEQFF. In DNA form, the CDR3 reads TGTGCCAGCAGTGAAGCGAGCCCTAGCTCCTACAATGAGCAGTTCTTC. Drawing the rest from reference TRBV2 and TRBJ2-1, the complete variable domain is EPEVTQTPSHQVTQMGQEVILRCVPISNHLYFYWYRQILGQKVEFLVSFYNNEISEKSEIFDDQFSVERPDGSNFTLKIRSTKLEDSAMYFCASSEASPSSYNEQFFGPGTRLTVL.

This clonotype has more than one count but fewer than ten. The chain employs TRBV20-1 and TRBJ1-5, with D perhaps matching TRBD1 (5 bases). The CDR3 consists of 15 residues. Germline V lookup: CDR1 DFQATT, CDR2 SNEGSKA (reference sequence). The V gene lost 4 bases and the J gene lost 11 bases, with 24 bases spanning the gap. The CDR3 sequence: CSAKQTAFEPMTQHF. CDR3 sequence (DNA): TGCAGTGCTAAACAGACAGCCTTTGAGCCCATGACCCAGCATTTT.

V is TRBV9 and J is TRBJ2-6; 9 nucleotides align to TRBD1. Unmatched junction bases numbered 6, after V lost 4 bases and J lost 4 bases. CDR1 SGDLS and CDR2 YYNGEE come from the germline V gene. The CDR3 consists of 16 residues. The CDR3 coding sequence is TGTGCCAGCAGCCCCAGGACAGGGGCCGGGGCCAACGTCCTGACTTTC. Its translation is CASSPRTGAGANVLTF.

This clonotype is medium-sized. The chain has TRBV10-3 and TRBJ2-2, with D perhaps matching TRBD2 (5 bases). CDR3 length: 13 amino acids. Per germline, CDR1 ENHRY and CDR2 SYGVKD. Trimming pared 7 bases from V and 7 bases from J, leaving 13 bases between. The CDR3 region has the DNA TGTGCCATCAAAGGTTGGGAGAACGGGGAGCTGTTTTTT. Its protein is CAIKGWENGELFF.

The chain combines TRBV7-9 with TRBJ2-1, with 15 bases fitting TRBD2. The CDR3 spans 16 residues. Germline V gives CDR1 SEHNR, CDR2 FQNEAQ (reference sequence). J lost 4 bases, V lost 4 bases, and 2 bases had no gene match. The CDR3 is CASSSGTSGRYNEQFF. The CDR3 nucleotides are TGTGCCAGCAGCTCTGGGACTAGCGGGAGGTACAATGAGCAGTTCTTC.

This chain uses TRBV12-3 or TRBV12-4 with TRBJ2-1; 12 nucleotides line up with TRBD1. The CDR3 sequence is 15 residues long. V shed 7 bases and J 9 bases; nucleotides not matched to a gene: 10. The CDR3 DNA reads TGTGCCAGCACCACCGGGACAGGGGGCTGGAGTGAGCAGTTCTTC. It is translated as CASTTGTGGWSEQFF.

The chain joins TRBV20-1 to TRBJ1-5; 9 bases match TRBD1. After removal of 3 bases from V and 0 bases from J, the junction contained 12 bases not matched to a gene. The V gene's germline CDR1 is DFQATT and CDR2 SNEGSKA (reference sequence). The CDR3 sequence is 18 residues long. The CDR3 spells CSARGTGTGPYSNQPQHF. CDR3 nucleotide sequence: TGCAGTGCTAGGGGTACCGGGACAGGGCCGTATAGCAATCAGCCCCAGCATTTT.

The chain carries TRBV12-3 or TRBV12-4 and TRBJ2-5; 7 nucleotides line up with TRBD2. V gave up 4 bases and J gave up 5 bases; unmatched junction bases: 10. CDR3 length: 15 residues. CDR3 bases: TGTGCCAGCAGTTGGGAGGTGGGGGGGAGGGAGACCCAGTACTTC. Its protein product is CASSWEVGGRETQYF.

This clonotype has only a few counts. This sequence joins TRBV7-2 and TRBJ1-1, with 7 nucleotides matching TRBD1. CDR1 SGHTA and CDR2 FQGNSA come from the germline V gene. This CDR3 region has 17 residues. The trim removed 0 bases at V and 4 bases at J, leaving 11 bases unmatched. CDR3 sequence (DNA): TGTGCCAGCAGCTTAGCGGTCGGGGGACAGCCGAGCACTGAAGCTTTCTTT. Its translation is CASSLAVGGQPSTEAFF.

The V call is TRBV24-1, the J call TRBJ2-1; 9 nucleotides line up with TRBD2. CDR1 is KGHDR and CDR2 is SFDVKD in the germline V gene. This CDR3 has 18 residues. With V trimmed by 3 bases and J by 8 bases, 16 bases remained unmatched. Here the CDR3 reads CATSDPTAPSGKVDEQFF. CDR3 sequence (DNA): TGTGCCACCAGTGATCCTACAGCCCCTAGCGGGAAGGTCGATGAGCAGTTCTTC.

The chain links TRBV12-5 to TRBJ1-1; D is unresolved. The V gene lost 6 bases and the J gene lost 0 bases, with 8 bases spanning the gap. This CDR3 has 13 amino acids. Germline assignment: CDR1 LGHNT and CDR2 FRNRAP. CDR3 sequence: CASGIGMNTEAFF. CDR3 nucleotides: TGTGCTAGTGGCATTGGGATGAACACTGAAGCTTTCTTT.

The V and J genes are TRBV5-6 and TRBJ1-5; D is undetermined. Trimming cost V 4 bases and J 1 base, with 9 bases left between them. This CDR3 has 14 residues. Germline V lookup: CDR1 SGHDT, CDR2 YYEEEE. CDR3 protein: CASSQGYSNQPQHF. In DNA form, the CDR3 reads TGTGCCAGCAGCCAAGGTTACAGCAATCAGCCCCAGCATTTT. The complete variable domain, with remaining parts taken from reference TRBV5-6 and TRBJ1-5, reads DAGVTQSPTHLIKTRGQQVTLRCSPKSGHDTVSWYQQALGQGPQFIFQYYEEEERQRGNFPDRFSGHQFPNYSSELNVNALLLGDSALYLCASSQGYSNQPQHFGDGTRLSIL.

This clonotype was seen at least ten times. The rearrangement joins TRBV29-1 to TRBJ2-2, with TRBD2 as a possible D gene (6 bases). Trimming shortened V by 5 bases and J by 6 bases, and 10 bases separated the two germline ends. Germline V gene sequence: CDR1 SQVTM, CDR2 ANQGSEA. The CDR3 runs to 12 residues. CDR3 protein: CSVFGGSGELFF. The CDR3 DNA reads as TGCAGCGTTTTCGGGGGATCCGGGGAGCTGTTTTTT.

The V and J genes are TRBV20-1 and TRBJ2-5; 13 nucleotides align to TRBD2. This CDR3 spans 18 amino acids. Unmatched junction bases numbered 10, after V lost 0 bases and J lost 3 bases. Germline V CDR1 and CDR2: DFQATT, SNEGSKA (reference sequence). The CDR3 region is CSARDLGGLAGPKETQYF. The DNA for the CDR3 is TGCAGTGCTAGAGATCTGGGGGGACTAGCGGGACCTAAAGAGACCCAGTACTTC.

The rearrangement uses TRBV6-1 and TRBJ2-1; maybe TRBD1 (5 bases). Germline-derived CDR1 and CDR2 are MNHNS and SASEGT. This CDR3 region has 14 residues. With 4 bases removed from V and 4 bases from J, the gap between germline ends came to 11 bases. Here the CDR3 reads CASSGQGSYNEQFF. The CDR3 bases are TGTGCCAGCAGTGGGCAGGGATCATACAATGAGCAGTTCTTC.

The chain couples TRBV3-1 to TRBJ2-7; either TRBD1 or TRBD2 may supply D (5 bases each). The ends were cut back, 1 base at V and 3 bases at J, with 13 bases in the middle. Germline loops: CDR1 LGHDT, CDR2 YNNKEL (reference sequence). This CDR3 has 15 residues. The CDR3: CASSQGIRDGYEQYF. CDR3 in DNA: TGTGCCAGCAGCCAAGGTATCCGGGACGGCTACGAGCAGTACTTC.

The chain couples TRBV7-9 to TRBJ2-5; D is perhaps TRBD2 (5 bases). The V and J ends lost 5 bases and 5 bases respectively, with 15 bases between them. CDR3 length equals 14 residues. Germline-derived CDR1 and CDR2 are SEHNR and FQNEAQ (reference sequence). The DNA of the CDR3 is TGTGCCAGCAGCCCCGAAGTAGAGCGGGAGACCCAGTACTTC. Residues: CASSPEVERETQYF.

CDR3 bases: TGTGCCAGCAGCCAATCTTACAGGGTGACTGGGGCCAACGTCCTGACTTTC. Its protein is CASSQSYRVTGANVLTF. The chain carries TRBV4-2 and TRBJ2-6; D is perhaps TRBD1 (6 bases). The CDR3 totals 17 residues. Germline CDR1 and CDR2: LGHNA and YNFKEQ. The ends were cut back, 2 bases at V and 2 bases at J, with 13 bases in the middle.

The chain links TRBV4-1 to TRBJ1-2; D is perhaps TRBD1 (6 bases). CDR3 size: 17 residues. CDR1 MGHRA and CDR2 YSYEKL come from the germline V gene. V was pared by 1 base and J by 4 bases, with 19 bases between. CDR3 residues: CASSQGFRGARSYGYTF. The DNA for the CDR3 is TGCGCCAGCAGCCAAGGGTTTAGGGGGGCTCGGAGCTATGGCTACACCTTC.

This chain joins TRBV20-1 and TRBJ1-1; 8 bases agree with TRBD1. Germline trimming cut 1 base from V and 5 bases from J; bases unmatched to any gene: 12. The CDR3 totals 16 residues. Germline V gives CDR1 DFQATT, CDR2 SNEGSKA (reference sequence). The CDR3: CSARVRAGGAGTEAFF. CDR3 sequence (DNA): TGCAGTGCTAGAGTGAGGGCAGGGGGCGCGGGGACTGAAGCTTTCTTT.

CDR3 sequence (DNA): TGCGCCAGCAGCCAAGTTAGGTTTACAGCTAACTATGGCTACACCTTC. Protein sequence: CASSQVRFTANYGYTF. This chain links TRBV4-1 with TRBJ1-2; no reliable D call. The germline V gene has CDR1 MGHRA and CDR2 YSYEKL. This CDR3 is 16 amino acids long. Between the trimmed V and J ends, which lost 1 base and 0 bases, there was a span of 12 bases.

The chain has TRBV14 and TRBJ2-3; 7 bases map to TRBD2. The V and J ends lost 6 bases and 14 bases, in that order; junction bases with no gene match: 11. Germline V gives CDR1 SGHDN, CDR2 FVKESK. The CDR3 is made up of 12 amino acids. CDR3 in amino acids: CASSPSGPPRYF. CDR3 nucleotides: TGTGCCAGCAGTCCTAGCGGACCCCCTCGGTATTTT.

Only a few counts were recorded for this clonotype. The gene calls are TRBV7-6 and TRBJ2-2; 7 bases agree with TRBD1. V was clipped by 4 bases and J by 3 bases; unmatched bases: 5. CDR1 SGHVS and CDR2 FNYEAQ come from the germline V gene. The CDR3 runs 15 residues. The CDR3 nucleotides read TGTGCCAGCAGCTCCGGGACAGATTACACCGGGGAGCTGTTTTTT. This sequence encodes CASSSGTDYTGELFF.